These 25 T cell receptor beta chains were all obtained from the same sample, sequenced in a study of OX40 agonist ivuxolimab in advanced cancers. The table came from immunoSEQ multiplex PCR; TCRdb's copy has only in-frame clones and leaves some out. The table records over 75,000 clones, roughly 85% of them present only once. The sample consisted of CD4+ or CD8+ T cells sorted from blood, taken in a trial of the OX40 agonist ivuxolimab. The source is an adult with an advanced solid tumor such as melanoma, head and neck, liver or kidney cancer.

In this sample, this clone turned up a few times. The chain couples TRBV6-6 to TRBJ1-5; unclear D gene. The CDR3 has 13 residues. V lost 7 bases, J lost 6 bases, and 13 bases lay in between. Per germline, CDR1 MNHNY and CDR2 SVGAGI (reference sequence). In DNA, the CDR3 is TGTGCCAGCACCTACGGAAGGCTTCAGCCCCAGCATTTT. Amino acid sequence: CASTYGRLQPQHF.

V usage is TRBV2 and J usage is TRBJ1-1; D unresolved. The V gene's germline CDR1 is SNHLY and CDR2 FYNNEI. This CDR3 has 11 residues. V was pared by 5 bases and J by 7 bases, with 8 bases between. Written as DNA, the CDR3 is TGTGCCAGCAGTCCCCAAATTGAAGCTTTCTTT. This gives the protein CASSPQIEAFF.

This clone was seen just once. J is TRBJ2-1 and V is TRBV6-5, with D hard to call. The CDR3 consists of 15 residues. V shed 6 bases and J shed 6 bases, with 18 bases lying between them. The V gene's germline CDR1 is MNHEY and CDR2 SVGAGI. The CDR3 reads CASSPSLTFRNEQFF. The CDR3, as DNA: TGTGCCAGCAGCCCCTCTCTGACTTTTCGCAATGAGCAGTTCTTC.

The V and J genes are TRBV6-1 and TRBJ1-1; D call uncertain. The CDR3 extends over 12 amino acids. Germline V gene data show CDR1 as MNHNS and CDR2 as SASEGT. The V and J ends lost 2 bases and 0 bases respectively, with 1 base between them. The CDR3 bases are TGTGCCAGCAGTGAACTGAACACTGAAGCTTTCTTT. Amino acid sequence: CASSELNTEAFF.

The chain joins TRBV18 to TRBJ1-2; TRBD1 might be the D (5 bases). V was pared by 5 bases and J by 4 bases, with 14 bases between. CDR3 size: 14 residues. Germline lookup yields CDR1 KGHSH and CDR2 LQKENI. The CDR3 sequence is CASSTSGGGYGYTF. In DNA, the CDR3 is TGTGCCAGCTCAACCAGTGGGGGTGGCTATGGCTACACCTTC.

The chain recombines TRBV7-3 with TRBJ1-2, with D perhaps matching TRBD1 (5 bases). The germline V gene has CDR1 SGHTA and CDR2 FQGTGA. The CDR3 has 15 amino acids. With 5 bases removed from V and 3 bases from J, the gap between germline ends came to 16 bases. The CDR3 is CASSPLGGSDYGYTF. In DNA, the CDR3 is TGTGCCAGCAGCCCACTGGGGGGTTCGGACTATGGCTACACCTTC.

The chain recombines TRBV6-1 with TRBJ2-5; D call uncertain. Germline V gives CDR1 MNHNS, CDR2 SASEGT. V lost 5 bases to trimming and J lost 1 base, with 11 bases between them. The CDR3 length is 14 residues. The CDR3 region is CASSLSIGQETQYF. The CDR3 DNA follows: TGTGCCAGCAGTTTAAGTATAGGCCAAGAGACCCAGTACTTC.

This chain connects TRBV10-2 to TRBJ2-5; TRBD2 agrees at 9 bases. The germline V gene encodes CDR1 WSHSY and CDR2 SAAADI. J gave up 4 bases and V 3 bases, and 6 bases lay outside the gene matches. CDR3 length equals 15 residues. CDR3 sequence reads: CASSDGGGARETQYF. The CDR3, as DNA: TGCGCCAGCAGTGACGGCGGGGGGGCCCGAGAGACCCAGTACTTC.

J is TRBJ2-2 and V is TRBV28, with TRBD2 identical over 10 bases. Germline CDR1 MDHEN, CDR2 SYDVKM. Unmatched junction bases numbered 11, after V lost 6 bases and J lost 4 bases. The CDR3 runs to 17 residues. The CDR3 loop reads CASRHTGLAGVTGELFF. The CDR3 DNA reads TGTGCCAGCAGGCATACGGGGCTAGCGGGAGTCACCGGGGAGCTGTTTTTT.

This chain uses TRBV5-1 with TRBJ1-3; D possibly corresponds to TRBD1 (6 bases). This CDR3 is 15 amino acids long. V lost 1 base and J lost 3, with 11 bases in between. Germline CDR1 and CDR2: SGHRS and YFSETQ. This CDR3 is CASSLSGRGGNTIYF. CDR3 DNA sequence: TGCGCCAGCAGCTTGAGTGGCAGGGGTGGAAACACCATATATTTT.

The V and J genes are TRBV10-3 and TRBJ2-1; 11 nucleotides match TRBD2. The CDR3 runs to 15 residues. J lost 10 bases, V lost 5 bases, and 10 bases had no gene match. CDR1 ENHRY and CDR2 SYGVKD come from the germline V gene. The CDR3 coding sequence is TGTGCCATCAGTTTTACCGGGACTAGCGGAGAAGAGCAGTTCTTC. This encodes CAISFTGTSGEEQFF.

Here the CDR3 reads CAFRQGANTEAFF. In nucleotides, the CDR3 is TGTGCCTTCCGACAGGGGGCGAACACTGAAGCTTTCTTT. This sequence joins TRBV30 and TRBJ1-1; TRBD1 matches 10 bases. CDR1 is GTSNPN and CDR2 is SVGIG in the germline V gene (reference sequence). This CDR3 has 13 amino acids. Trimming at V came to 7 bases and at J to 1 base, leaving 3 bases not matched to a gene.

The chain employs TRBV7-9 and TRBJ1-2, with 10 bases that match TRBD1. Trimming cost V 5 bases and J 3 bases; bases outside gene matches: 3. CDR3 size: 14 residues. Per the germline V gene, CDR1 is SEHNR and CDR2 is FQNEAQ (reference sequence). The CDR3 DNA reads as TGTGCCAGCAGCCCAGGGACAGGGGACTATGGCTACACCTTC. It is translated as CASSPGTGDYGYTF.

The V gene is TRBV5-5, the J gene TRBJ2-3, with TRBD2 matching 8 bases. Germline V CDR1 and CDR2: SGHKS, YYEKEE (reference sequence). V was clipped by 2 bases and J by 5 bases; unmatched bases: 10. This CDR3 region has 16 residues. The CDR3 DNA sequence: TGTGCCAGCAGCTTCGGAGTTAGCGGGACGTTAGATACGCAGTATTTT. Its translation: CASSFGVSGTLDTQYF.

The rearrangement uses TRBV19 and TRBJ2-3; perhaps TRBD2 as D (6 bases). The CDR3 is made up of 17 amino acids. CDR1 LNHDA and CDR2 SQIVND come from the germline V gene (reference sequence). V lost 0 bases and J lost 2, with 15 bases in between. CDR3 residues: CASSIDLGGQNTDTQYF. The CDR3 DNA reads TGTGCCAGTAGTATAGATCTTGGAGGGCAAAACACAGATACGCAGTATTTT.

The chain employs TRBV18 and TRBJ2-3; maybe TRBD2 (5 bases). Trimming removed 3 bases at V and 0 bases at J, with 13 bases between. There are 16 residues in the CDR3. Germline CDR1 is KGHSH and CDR2 is LQKENI. In nucleotides, the CDR3 is TGTGCCAGCTCACCTCGGGCTAGCCTTAGCACAGATACGCAGTATTTT. This encodes CASSPRASLSTDTQYF.

The chain has TRBV5-6 and TRBJ2-4; 7 positions match TRBD2. The germline V gene has CDR1 SGHDT and CDR2 YYEEEE. V shed 2 bases and J 8 bases; nucleotides not matched to a gene: 4. The CDR3 has 13 residues. CDR3 DNA: TGTGCCAGCAGCTTAGGGAGGGGTGACATTCAGTACTTC. Residues: CASSLGRGDIQYF.

J is TRBJ1-1 and V is TRBV19; D is unclear. The CDR3 extends over 13 amino acids. The V end was cut by 1 base, the J end by 7 bases, with 10 bases between. Germline V gene lookup returns CDR1 LNHDA and CDR2 SQIVND (reference sequence). In DNA, the CDR3 is TGTGCCAGTAGTATAGGAGGGCAGCTTGAAGCTTTCTTT. This translates into CASSIGGQLEAFF.

The V call is TRBV5-1, the J call TRBJ2-1; 8 bases match TRBD1. The V segment lost 4 bases and the J segment 3 bases; nucleotides outside the gene matches: 9. Germline V CDR1 and CDR2: SGHRS, YFSETQ. The CDR3 contains 16 residues. CDR3 loop: CASSPLTGDDYNEQFF. Written as DNA, the CDR3 is TGCGCCAGCAGCCCTTTGACAGGGGATGACTACAATGAGCAGTTCTTC.

The V call is TRBV18, the J call TRBJ2-1, with D tentatively TRBD2 (5 bases). The germline V gene encodes CDR1 KGHSH and CDR2 LQKENI. This CDR3 region has 16 residues. V lost 1 base and J lost 8, with 18 bases in between. This CDR3 is CASSPQVSGGVDEQFF. The CDR3 DNA reads TGTGCCAGCTCACCACAAGTAAGCGGCGGCGTCGATGAGCAGTTCTTC.

The chain uses TRBV5-7 and TRBJ2-2, with 7 nucleotides matching TRBD1. TRBV5-7 is an ORF, with its function uncertain. V lost 4 bases, J lost 1 base, and 4 bases stayed unmatched. The CDR3 loop spans 15 amino acids. The CDR3 nucleotides read TGTGCCAGCAGCATGACAGGGAAGAACACCGGGGAGCTGTTTTTT. It translates to CASSMTGKNTGELFF.

This chain joins TRBV9 and TRBJ2-7; D remains ambiguous. The CDR3 is 15 amino acids. Germline V gene lookup returns CDR1 SGDLS and CDR2 YYNGEE. Trimming shortened V by 4 bases and J by 5 bases, and 19 bases separated the two germline ends. The CDR3 DNA follows: TGTGCCAGCAGCCTCCAGGTCGCGAACCTCCACGAGCAGTACTTC. The encoded protein is CASSLQVANLHEQYF.

The CDR3 protein is CSVGSRTGGSYEQYF. CDR3 coding DNA: TGCAGCGTTGGTTCGCGGACAGGGGGCTCCTACGAGCAGTACTTC. The chain uses TRBV29-1 and TRBJ2-7; TRBD1 aligns across 10 bases. This CDR3 has 15 amino acids. After removal of 4 bases from V and 0 bases from J, the junction contained 6 bases not matched to a gene. Per the germline V gene, CDR1 is SQVTM and CDR2 is ANQGSEA.

This clone was counted only a few times. The V gene is TRBV7-8, the J gene TRBJ2-2; 7 nucleotides line up with TRBD1. Germline-derived CDR1 and CDR2 are SGHVS and FQNEAQ. With 5 bases clipped from V and 3 bases from J, the junction kept 6 bases outside the gene matches. The CDR3 sequence is 15 residues long. The CDR3 is CASSPRGQHTGELFF. Written as DNA, the CDR3 is TGTGCCAGCAGCCCTCGGGGACAGCACACCGGGGAGCTGTTTTTT.

This chain links TRBV4-3 with TRBJ1-1; perhaps TRBD1 as D (6 bases). Trimming pared 3 bases from V and 3 bases from J, leaving 23 bases between. Germline-derived CDR1 and CDR2 are LGHNA and YSLEER. This CDR3 comprises 18 residues. CDR3 in DNA: TGCGCCAGCAGCCAGGACCCCGGGGGAGGGGGAGGCGACACTGAAGCTTTCTTT. Amino acids: CASSQDPGGGGGDTEAFF.